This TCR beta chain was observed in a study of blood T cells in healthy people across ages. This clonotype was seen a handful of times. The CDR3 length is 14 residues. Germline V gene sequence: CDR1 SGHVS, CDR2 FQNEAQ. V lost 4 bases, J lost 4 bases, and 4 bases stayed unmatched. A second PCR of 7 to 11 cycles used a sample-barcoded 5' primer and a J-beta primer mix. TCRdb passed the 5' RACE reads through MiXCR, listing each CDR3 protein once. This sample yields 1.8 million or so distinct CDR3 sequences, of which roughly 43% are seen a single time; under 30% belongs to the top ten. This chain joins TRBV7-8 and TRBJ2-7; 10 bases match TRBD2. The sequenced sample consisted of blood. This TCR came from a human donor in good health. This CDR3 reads CASSWTSGLYEQYF. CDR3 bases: TGTGCCAGCAGCTGGACTAGCGGACTTTACGAGCAGTACTTC.